The entry below describes one TCR beta chain. TCRdb reprocessed the 5' RACE reads via MiXCR and lists one record per CDR3 protein. The sample includes 120,000 or so distinct CDR3 sequences, approximately 16% of them seen just once. The V gene lost 4 bases and the J gene lost 7 bases, with 14 bases spanning the gap. The CDR3 is made up of 14 amino acids. Germline V gene data show CDR1 as SEHNR and CDR2 as FQNEAQ (reference sequence). The data are from a study of T cells after yellow fever vaccination. This receptor was taken from a man younger than 30 who received the YFV17D yellow fever vaccine. This specimen consisted of CD8+ T cells sorted from PBMCs, obtained 5 days after the yellow fever booster vaccination. The chain employs TRBV7-9 and TRBJ2-1; D is uncertain. The CDR3 is CASSSIGPNNEQFF. CDR3 DNA sequence: TGTGCCAGCAGCTCTATAGGACCCAATAATGAGCAGTTCTTC. The whole variable domain, filled in from reference TRBV7-9 and TRBJ2-1, reads DTGVSQNPRHKITKRGQNVTFRCDPISEHNRLYWYRQTLGQGPEFLTYFQNEAQLEKSRLLSDRFSAERPKGSFSTLEIQRTEQGDSAMYLCASSSIGPNNEQFFGPGTRLTVL.